This paragraph reports one T cell receptor (beta chain). No antigen is known for it. The sample originates from a study of regulatory T cells in long-lasting Graves disease. The overall study: With positive TSH receptor antibodies and over 5 years of antithyroid drugs, Graves' disease was considered persistent.

Looked up from germline, CDR1 is SGHAT and CDR2 is FQNNGV. CDR3 length: 16 residues. Trimming took 0 bases from V and 2 from J, leaving 13 bases between them. With iRepertoire HTBI primers and Arm-PCR of CDR3 regions, TCR beta libraries were built. TCRdb re-derived calls from the multiplex PCR reads in MiXCR, one entry per CDR3 protein. The sample carries over 300,000 distinct CDR3 sequences, 15% to 20% recorded once. Broader study findings: Favored usage of TRBV28, TRBJ1-2 and TRBJ2-5 was recorded in persistent disease.

The sample's time point: persistent/refractory GD, antithyroid drugs over 5 years with positive TRAb. From RNA extracted from PBMCs, the TCR library was made. As a group, patients came from one endocrinology department in Xi'an, China. The material sequenced was peripheral blood mononuclear cells (PBMCs), taken when the disease was refractory, from a patient treated with antithyroid drugs. The sequence was collected from a female donor with Graves disease. The chain employs TRBV11-2 and TRBJ2-5; tentative D call: TRBD1 (5 bases). This chain's CDR3 is CASSLDRGAGQETQYF. The CDR3 region has the DNA TGTGCCAGCAGCTTAGATCGTGGGGCAGGGCAAGAGACCCAGTACTTC.